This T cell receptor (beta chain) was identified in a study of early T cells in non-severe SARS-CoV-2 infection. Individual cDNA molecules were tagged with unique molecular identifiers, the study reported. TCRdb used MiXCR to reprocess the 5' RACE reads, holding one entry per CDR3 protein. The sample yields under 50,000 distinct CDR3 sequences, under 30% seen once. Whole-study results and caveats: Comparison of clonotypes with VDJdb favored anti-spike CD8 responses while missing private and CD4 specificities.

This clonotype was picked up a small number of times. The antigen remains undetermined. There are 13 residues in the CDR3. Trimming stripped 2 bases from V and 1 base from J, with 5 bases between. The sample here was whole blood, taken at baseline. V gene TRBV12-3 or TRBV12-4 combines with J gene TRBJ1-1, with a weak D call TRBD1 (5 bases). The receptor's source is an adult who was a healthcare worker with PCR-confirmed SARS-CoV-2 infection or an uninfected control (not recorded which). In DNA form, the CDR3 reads TGTGCCAGCAGTTTAACAGGGAACACTGAAGCTTTCTTT. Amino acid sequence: CASSLTGNTEAFF.